This T cell receptor (beta chain) appears in the sequencing data of a study of cytomegalovirus exposure and HLA in healthy donors. With regard to this clone: This CDR3 is also generated by other DNA sequences in the sample.

There are 12 residues in the CDR3. Germline CDR1 and CDR2: MNHEY and SMNVEV (reference sequence). Trimming shortened V by 2 bases and J by 3 bases, and 5 bases separated the two germline ends. Profiled with immunoSEQ multiplex PCR; TCRdb holds only in-frame clones, not every one. The sample lists 200,000 to 250,000 clones; roughly 88% were seen once. The sequence came from a woman in her 30s in good health and CMV-seropositive. V is TRBV27 and J is TRBJ2-7; D ambiguous. The specimen sequenced was PBMCs. CDR3 bases: TGTGCCAGCAGTTTAACGGGCTACGAGCAGTACTTC. Its protein product is CASSLTGYEQYF.